This T cell receptor beta chain originates from a study of blood T cell repertoires in COVID-19. Background on the study: Sample material is recorded as cDNA or gDNA derived from T cells, B-cell-depleted T cells, or PBMCs.

Cohort placement rested on clinical history that participants reported themselves. Within the 2 weeks before study entry, each person in the exposed group met a COVID-19 case. In the study's own analysis: Scientists estimated how many nucleated cells there were by amplifying reference gene primers. The table came from immunoSEQ multiplex PCR; TCRdb's copy has only in-frame clones and leaves some out. V, J and clone size are those of that table, while D and trimming were read from the DNA. The top ten hold 2.5% to 3% of the sample, which has 250,000 or so clones, approximately 90% seen once. This sequence originates from a man aged 35 to 55 who had been exposed to COVID-19. Sequenced sample: PBMCs or T cells enriched from blood (not recorded which).

The CDR3 is CASSSVSGTSASYEQYF. For the CDR3, the DNA is TGTGCCAGCTCATCCGTTAGCGGGACTAGCGCCTCCTACGAGCAGTACTTC. The chain links TRBV18 to TRBJ2-7; 10 bases are a match to TRBD2. The CDR3 has 17 residues. In germline, CDR1 is KGHSH, CDR2 LQKENI. With 5 bases clipped from V and 0 bases from J, the junction kept 10 bases outside the gene matches.